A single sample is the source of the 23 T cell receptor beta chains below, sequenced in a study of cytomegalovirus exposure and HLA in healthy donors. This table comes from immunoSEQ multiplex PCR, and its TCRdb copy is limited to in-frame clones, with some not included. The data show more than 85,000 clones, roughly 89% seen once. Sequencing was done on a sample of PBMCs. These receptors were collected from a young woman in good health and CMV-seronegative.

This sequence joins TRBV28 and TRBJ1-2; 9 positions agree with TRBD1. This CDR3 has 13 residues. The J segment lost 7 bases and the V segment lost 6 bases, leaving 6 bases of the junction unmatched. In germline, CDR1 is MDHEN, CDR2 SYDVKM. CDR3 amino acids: CASSRGQGPGYTF. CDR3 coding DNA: TGTGCCAGCAGCCGAGGACAGGGGCCTGGCTACACCTTC.

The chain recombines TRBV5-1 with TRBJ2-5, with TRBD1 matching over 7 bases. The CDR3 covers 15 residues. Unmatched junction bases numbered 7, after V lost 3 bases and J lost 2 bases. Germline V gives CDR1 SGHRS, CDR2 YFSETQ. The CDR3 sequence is CASSSGQELQETQYF. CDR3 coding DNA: TGCGCCAGCAGCTCCGGACAGGAGTTACAAGAGACCCAGTACTTC.

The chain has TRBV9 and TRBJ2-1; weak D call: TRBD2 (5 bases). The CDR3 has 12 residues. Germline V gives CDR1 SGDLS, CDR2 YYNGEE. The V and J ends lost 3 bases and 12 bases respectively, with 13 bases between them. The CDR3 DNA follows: TGTGCCAGCAGCGCCGATAGCGAATCGCAGTTCTTC. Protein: CASSADSESQFF.

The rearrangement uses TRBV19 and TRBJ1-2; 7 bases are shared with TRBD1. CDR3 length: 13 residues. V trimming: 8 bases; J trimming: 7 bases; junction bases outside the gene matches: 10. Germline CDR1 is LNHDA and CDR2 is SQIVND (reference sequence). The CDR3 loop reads CASQPGGISGYTF. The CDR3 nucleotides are TGTGCCAGTCAACCAGGGGGAATTAGTGGCTACACCTTC.

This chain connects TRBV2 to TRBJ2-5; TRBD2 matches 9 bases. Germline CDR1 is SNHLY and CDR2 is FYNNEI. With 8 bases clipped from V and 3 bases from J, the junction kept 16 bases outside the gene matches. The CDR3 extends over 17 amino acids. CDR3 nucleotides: TGTGCCAGCCGAACCGGACGGGGCGGGGGGGCTAAAGAGACCCAGTACTTC. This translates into CASRTGRGGGAKETQYF.

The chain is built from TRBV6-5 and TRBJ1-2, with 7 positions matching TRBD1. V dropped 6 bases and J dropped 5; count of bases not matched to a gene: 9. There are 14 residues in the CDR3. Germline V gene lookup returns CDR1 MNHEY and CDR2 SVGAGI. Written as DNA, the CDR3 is TGTGCCAGCAGCCGACAGGGCTTCATTTATGGCTACACCTTC. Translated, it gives CASSRQGFIYGYTF.

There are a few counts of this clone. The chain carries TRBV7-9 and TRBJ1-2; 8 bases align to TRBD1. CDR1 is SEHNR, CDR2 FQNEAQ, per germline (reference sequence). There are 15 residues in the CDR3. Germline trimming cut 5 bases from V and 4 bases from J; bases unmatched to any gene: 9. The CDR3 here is CASSKDRDSGYGYTF. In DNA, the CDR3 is TGTGCCAGCAGCAAGGACAGGGATTCGGGCTATGGCTACACCTTC.

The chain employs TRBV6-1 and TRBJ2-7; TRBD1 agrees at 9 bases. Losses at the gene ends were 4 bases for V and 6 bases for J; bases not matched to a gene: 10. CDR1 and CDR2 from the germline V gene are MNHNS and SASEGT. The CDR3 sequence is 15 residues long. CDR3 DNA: TGTGCCAGCAGTGTTGGACAGGGGATAAGAGGCGAGCAGTACTTC. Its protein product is CASSVGQGIRGEQYF.

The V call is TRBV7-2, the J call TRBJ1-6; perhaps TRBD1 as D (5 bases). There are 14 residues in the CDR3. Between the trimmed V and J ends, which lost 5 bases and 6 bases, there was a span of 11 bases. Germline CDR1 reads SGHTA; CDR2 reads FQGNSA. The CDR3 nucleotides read TGTGCCAGCAGCCACGACGGGGGTAATTCACCCCTCCACTTT. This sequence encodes CASSHDGGNSPLHF.

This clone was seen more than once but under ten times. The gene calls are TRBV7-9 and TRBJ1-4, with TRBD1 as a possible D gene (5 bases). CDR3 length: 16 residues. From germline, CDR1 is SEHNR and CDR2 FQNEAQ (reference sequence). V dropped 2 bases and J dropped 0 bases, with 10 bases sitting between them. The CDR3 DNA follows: TGTGCCAGCAGCTTAAGGGGACTTGCAACTAATGAAAAACTGTTTTTT. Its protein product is CASSLRGLATNEKLFF.

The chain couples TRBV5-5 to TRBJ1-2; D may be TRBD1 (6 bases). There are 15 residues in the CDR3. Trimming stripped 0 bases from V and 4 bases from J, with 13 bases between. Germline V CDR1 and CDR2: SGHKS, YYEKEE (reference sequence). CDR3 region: CASSLVGAVRYGYTF. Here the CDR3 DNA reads TGTGCCAGCAGCTTGGTGGGGGCCGTCCGCTATGGCTACACCTTC.

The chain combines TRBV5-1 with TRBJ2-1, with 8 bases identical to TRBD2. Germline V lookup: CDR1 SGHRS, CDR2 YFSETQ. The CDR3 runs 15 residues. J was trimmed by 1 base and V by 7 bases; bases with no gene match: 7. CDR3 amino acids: CASADPGGSYNEQFF. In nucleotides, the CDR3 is TGCGCCAGCGCGGACCCGGGGGGGTCCTACAATGAGCAGTTCTTC.

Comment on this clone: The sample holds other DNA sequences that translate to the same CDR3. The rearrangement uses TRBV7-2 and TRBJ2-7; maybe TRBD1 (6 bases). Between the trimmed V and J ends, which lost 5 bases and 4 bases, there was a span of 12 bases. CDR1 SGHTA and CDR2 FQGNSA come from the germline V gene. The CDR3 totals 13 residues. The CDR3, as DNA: TGTGCCAGCAGCCCCGGGACATCTTACGAGCAGTACTTC. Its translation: CASSPGTSYEQYF.

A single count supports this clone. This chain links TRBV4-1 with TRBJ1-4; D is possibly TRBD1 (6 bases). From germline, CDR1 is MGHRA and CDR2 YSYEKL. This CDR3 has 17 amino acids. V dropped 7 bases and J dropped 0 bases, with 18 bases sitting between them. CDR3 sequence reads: CASTVGGPSATNEKLFF. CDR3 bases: TGCGCCAGCACCGTGGGGGGGCCGTCTGCAACTAATGAAAAACTGTTTTTT.

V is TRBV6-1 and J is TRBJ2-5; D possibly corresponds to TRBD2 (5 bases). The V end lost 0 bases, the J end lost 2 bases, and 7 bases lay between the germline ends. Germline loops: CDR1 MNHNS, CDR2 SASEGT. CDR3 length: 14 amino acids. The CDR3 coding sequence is TGTGCCAGCAGTGAAGCGCCGGGGCAAGAGACCCAGTACTTC. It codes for CASSEAPGQETQYF.

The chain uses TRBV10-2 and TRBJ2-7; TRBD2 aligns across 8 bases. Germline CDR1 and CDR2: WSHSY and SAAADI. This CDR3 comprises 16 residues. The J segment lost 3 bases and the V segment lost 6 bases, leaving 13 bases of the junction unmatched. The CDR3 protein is CASSAQKAGAGYEQYF. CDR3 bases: TGCGCCAGCAGCGCACAAAAAGCGGGAGCGGGCTACGAGCAGTACTTC.

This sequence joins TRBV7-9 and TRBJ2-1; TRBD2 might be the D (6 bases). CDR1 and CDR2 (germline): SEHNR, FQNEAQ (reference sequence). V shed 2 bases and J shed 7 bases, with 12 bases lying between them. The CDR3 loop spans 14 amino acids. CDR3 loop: CASSLPPGRNEQFF. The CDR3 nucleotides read TGTGCCAGCAGCTTACCCCCAGGGAGGAATGAGCAGTTCTTC.

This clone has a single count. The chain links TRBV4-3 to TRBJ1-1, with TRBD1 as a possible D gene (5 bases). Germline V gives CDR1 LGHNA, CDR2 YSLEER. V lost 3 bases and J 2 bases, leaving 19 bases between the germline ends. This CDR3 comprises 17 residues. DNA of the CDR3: TGCGCCAGCAGCCAGTTGACGGCCGCCAGGGCTAACACTGAAGCTTTCTTT. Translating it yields CASSQLTAARANTEAFF.

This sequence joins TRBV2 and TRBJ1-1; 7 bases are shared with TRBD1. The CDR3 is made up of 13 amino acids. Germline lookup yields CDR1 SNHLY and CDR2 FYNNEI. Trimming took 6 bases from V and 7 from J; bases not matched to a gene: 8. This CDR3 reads CASRVQGTHEAFF. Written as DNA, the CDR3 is TGTGCCAGCAGGGTACAGGGGACTCATGAAGCTTTCTTT.

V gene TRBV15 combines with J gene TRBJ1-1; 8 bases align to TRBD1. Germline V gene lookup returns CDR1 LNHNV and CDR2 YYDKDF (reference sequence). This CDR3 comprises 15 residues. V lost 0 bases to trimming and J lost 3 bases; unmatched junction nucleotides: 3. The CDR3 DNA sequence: TGTGCCACCAGCAGAGAACCCAGGGGGCACACTGAAGCTTTCTTT. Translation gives CATSREPRGHTEAFF. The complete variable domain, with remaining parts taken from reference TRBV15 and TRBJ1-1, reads DAMVIQNPRYQVTQFGKPVTLSCSQTLNHNVMYWYQQKSSQAPKLLFHYYDKDFNNEADTPDNFQSRRPNTSFCFLDIRSPGLGDTAMYLCATSREPRGHTEAFFGQGTRLTVV.

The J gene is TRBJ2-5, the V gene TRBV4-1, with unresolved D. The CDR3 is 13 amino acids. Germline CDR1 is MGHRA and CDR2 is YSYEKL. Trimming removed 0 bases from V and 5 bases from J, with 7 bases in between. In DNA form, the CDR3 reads TGCGCCAGCAGCCAAGATCCTTTGGAGACCCAGTACTTC. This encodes CASSQDPLETQYF.

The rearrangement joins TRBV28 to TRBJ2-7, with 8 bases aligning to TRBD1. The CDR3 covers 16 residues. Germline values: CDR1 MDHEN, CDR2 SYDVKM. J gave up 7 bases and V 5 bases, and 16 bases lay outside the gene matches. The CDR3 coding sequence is TGTGCCAGCAGTGTGGACAGGGCTCCAGGTGTTGCGGAGCAGTACTTC. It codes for CASSVDRAPGVAEQYF.

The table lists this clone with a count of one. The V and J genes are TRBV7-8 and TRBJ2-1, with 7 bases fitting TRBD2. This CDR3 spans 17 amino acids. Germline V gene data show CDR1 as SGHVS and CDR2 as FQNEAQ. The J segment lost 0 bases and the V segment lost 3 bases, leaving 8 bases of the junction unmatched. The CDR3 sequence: CASSFGLVRSSYNEQFF. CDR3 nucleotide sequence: TGTGCCAGCAGCTTCGGACTAGTCCGAAGCTCCTACAATGAGCAGTTCTTC.